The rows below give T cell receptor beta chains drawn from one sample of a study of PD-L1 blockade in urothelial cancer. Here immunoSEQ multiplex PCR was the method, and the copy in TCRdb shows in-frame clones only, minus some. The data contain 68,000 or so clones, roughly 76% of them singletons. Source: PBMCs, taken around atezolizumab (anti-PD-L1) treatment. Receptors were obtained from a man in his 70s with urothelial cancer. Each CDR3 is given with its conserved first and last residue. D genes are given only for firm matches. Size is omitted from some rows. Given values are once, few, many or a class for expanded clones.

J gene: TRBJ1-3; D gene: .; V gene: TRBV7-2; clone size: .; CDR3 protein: CASSPSTDPGNTIYF; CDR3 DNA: TGTGCCAGCAGCCCATCGACAGACCCTGGAAACACCATATATTTT
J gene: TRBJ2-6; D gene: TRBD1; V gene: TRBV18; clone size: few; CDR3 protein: CASSPGQGNPGANVLTF; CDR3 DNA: TGTGCCAGCTCACCGGGACAGGGGAACCCCGGGGCCAACGTCCTGACTTTC
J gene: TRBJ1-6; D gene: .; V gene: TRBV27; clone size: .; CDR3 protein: CASSLTGGTPSSPLHF; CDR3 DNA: TGTGCCAGCAGTTTGACCGGGGGGACGCCTAGTTCACCCCTCCACTTT
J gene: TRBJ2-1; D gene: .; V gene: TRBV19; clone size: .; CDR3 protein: CASRTIGTPWLFF; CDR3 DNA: TGTGCCAGTAGGACCATTGGGACTCCTTGGCTGTTCTTC
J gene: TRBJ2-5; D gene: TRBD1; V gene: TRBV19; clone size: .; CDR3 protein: CASSIGGRDRGETQYF; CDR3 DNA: TGTGCCAGTAGTATAGGCGGGCGGGACAGGGGAGAGACCCAGTACTTC
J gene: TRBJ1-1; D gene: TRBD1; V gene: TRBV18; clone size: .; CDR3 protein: CASSPSAGGLNTEAFF; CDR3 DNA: TGTGCCAGCTCACCATCCGCAGGGGGTCTGAACACTGAAGCTTTCTTT
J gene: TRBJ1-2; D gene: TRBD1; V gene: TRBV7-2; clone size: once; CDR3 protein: CASSSDRGPYGYTF; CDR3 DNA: TGTGCCAGCAGCTCCGACAGGGGACCCTATGGCTACACCTTC
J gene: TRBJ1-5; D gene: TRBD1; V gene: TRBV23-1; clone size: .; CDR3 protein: CASSQPEQRSTGVQPQHF; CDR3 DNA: TGCGCCAGCAGTCAACCGGAGCAACGAAGCACAGGGGTGCAGCCCCAGCATTTT
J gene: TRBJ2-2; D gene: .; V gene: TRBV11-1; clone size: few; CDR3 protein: CASSSQGGSNTGELFF; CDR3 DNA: TGTGCCAGCAGCTCACAGGGAGGGTCGAACACCGGGGAGCTGTTTTTT
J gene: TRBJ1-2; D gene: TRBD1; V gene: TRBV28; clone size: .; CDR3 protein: CASRPATGQGAKGYTF; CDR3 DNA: TGTGCCAGCAGGCCCGCCACCGGACAGGGGGCTAAGGGCTACACCTTC
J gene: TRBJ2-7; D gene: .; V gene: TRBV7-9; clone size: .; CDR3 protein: CASSLVGGAYEQYF; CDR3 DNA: TGTGCCAGCAGCTTAGTAGGAGGGGCCTACGAGCAGTACTTC
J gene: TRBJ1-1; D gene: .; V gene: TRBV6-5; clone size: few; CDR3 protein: CASSYGQNTEAFF; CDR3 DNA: TGTGCCAGCAGTTATGGACAGAACACTGAAGCTTTCTTT
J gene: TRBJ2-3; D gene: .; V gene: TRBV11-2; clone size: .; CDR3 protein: CASSFELQETLTTQYF; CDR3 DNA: TGTGCCAGCAGCTTCGAATTACAGGAGACTTTAACAACGCAGTATTTT
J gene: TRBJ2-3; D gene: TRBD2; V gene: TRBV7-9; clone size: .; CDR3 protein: CASSFSAAGGDTQYF; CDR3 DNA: TGTGCCAGCAGTTTTTCCGCGGCGGGGGGGGATACGCAGTATTTT
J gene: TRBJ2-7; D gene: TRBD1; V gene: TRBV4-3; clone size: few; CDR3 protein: CASAGNGRTGHYEQYF; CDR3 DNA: TGCGCCAGCGCCGGAAATGGCCGGACAGGCCACTACGAGCAGTACTTC
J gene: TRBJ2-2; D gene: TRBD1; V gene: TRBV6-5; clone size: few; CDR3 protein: CASRIRGTGELFF; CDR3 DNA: TGTGCCAGCAGAATCAGGGGGACCGGGGAGCTGTTTTTT
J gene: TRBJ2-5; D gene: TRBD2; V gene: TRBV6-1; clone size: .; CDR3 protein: CASSGGSGIKETQYF; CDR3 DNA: TGTGCCAGCAGTGGAGGGAGCGGGATTAAAGAGACCCAGTACTTC
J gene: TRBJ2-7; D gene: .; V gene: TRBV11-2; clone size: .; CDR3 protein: CASSHGVYEQYF; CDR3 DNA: TGTGCCAGCAGCCACGGTGTGTACGAGCAGTACTTC
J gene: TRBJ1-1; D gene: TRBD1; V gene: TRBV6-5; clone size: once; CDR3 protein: CASSYSGTGRAEAFF; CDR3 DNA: TGTGCCAGCAGTTACAGCGGGACAGGGCGCGCTGAAGCTTTCTTT
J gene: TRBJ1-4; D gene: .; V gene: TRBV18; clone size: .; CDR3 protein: CASSSQGSNEKLFF; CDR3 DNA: TGTGCCAGCTCATCCCAGGGGTCTAATGAAAAACTGTTTTTT
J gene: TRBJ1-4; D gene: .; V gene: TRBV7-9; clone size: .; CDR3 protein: CASSPEIEAGYEKLFF; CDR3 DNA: TGTGCCAGCAGCCCGGAGATCGAGGCGGGATATGAAAAACTGTTTTTT
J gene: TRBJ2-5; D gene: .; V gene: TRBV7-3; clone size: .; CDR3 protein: CASSLTGASLGETQYF; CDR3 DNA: TGTGCCAGCAGCTTAACTGGGGCCTCGTTGGGCGAGACCCAGTACTTC
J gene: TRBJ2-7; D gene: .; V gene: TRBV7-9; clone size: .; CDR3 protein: CASSSTNRGGYEQYF; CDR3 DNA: TGTGCCAGCAGCTCCACGAACAGGGGGGGGTACGAGCAGTACTTC
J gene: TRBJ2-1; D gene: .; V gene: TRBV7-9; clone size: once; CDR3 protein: CASSLGGGNEQFF; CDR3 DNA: TGTGCCAGCAGCTTAGGAGGGGGCAATGAGCAGTTCTTC
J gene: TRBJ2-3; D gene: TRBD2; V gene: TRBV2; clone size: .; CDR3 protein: CAGKGLAENTDTQYF; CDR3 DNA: TGTGCCGGTAAAGGGCTAGCGGAAAACACAGATACGCAGTATTTT
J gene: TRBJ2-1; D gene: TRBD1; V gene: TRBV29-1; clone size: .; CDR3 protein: CSVRGPTTSYNEQFF; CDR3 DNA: TGCAGCGTTAGGGGGCCGACGACCTCCTACAATGAGCAGTTCTTC
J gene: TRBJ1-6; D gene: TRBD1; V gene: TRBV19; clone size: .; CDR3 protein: CASSLQGGNNSPLHF; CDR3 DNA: TGTGCCAGTAGTTTACAGGGGGGAAATAATTCACCCCTCCACTTT
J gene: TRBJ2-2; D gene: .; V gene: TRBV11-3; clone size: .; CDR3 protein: CASSLGSGTGELFF; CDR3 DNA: TGTGCCAGCAGCTTAGGATCGGGGACCGGGGAGCTGTTTTTT
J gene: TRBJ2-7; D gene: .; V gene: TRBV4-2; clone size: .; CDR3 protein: CASSQDRSHYEQYF; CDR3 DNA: TGTGCCAGCAGCCAAGATCGGTCCCACTACGAGCAGTACTTC
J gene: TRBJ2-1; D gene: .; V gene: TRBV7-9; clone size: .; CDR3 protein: CASSSQYNEQFF; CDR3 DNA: TGTGCCAGCAGCTCACAGTACAATGAGCAGTTCTTC
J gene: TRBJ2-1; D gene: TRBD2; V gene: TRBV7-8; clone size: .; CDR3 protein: CASSSGGEWNEQFF; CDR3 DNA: TGTGCCAGCAGCTCCGGGGGGGAATGGAATGAGCAGTTCTTC
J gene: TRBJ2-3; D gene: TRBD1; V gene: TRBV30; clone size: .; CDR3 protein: CAWSVHRGDTQYF; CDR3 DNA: TGTGCCTGGAGTGTACACAGGGGCGATACGCAGTATTTT
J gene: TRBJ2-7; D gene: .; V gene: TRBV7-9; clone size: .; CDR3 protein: CASSLDSARNEQYF; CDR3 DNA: TGTGCCAGCAGCCTGGACAGCGCTCGGAACGAGCAGTACTTC
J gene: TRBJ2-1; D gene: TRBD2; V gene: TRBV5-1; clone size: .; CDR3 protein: CASSSHPALAANYNEQFF; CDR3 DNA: TGCGCCAGCAGCTCCCACCCCGCCCTAGCGGCTAACTACAATGAGCAGTTCTTC
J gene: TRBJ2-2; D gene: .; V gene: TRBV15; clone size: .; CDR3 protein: CATSREGAGGELFF; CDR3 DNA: TGTGCCACCAGCAGAGAGGGGGCTGGCGGGGAGCTGTTTTTT
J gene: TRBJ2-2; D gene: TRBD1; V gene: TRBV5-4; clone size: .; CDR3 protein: CASSLVGGRASTGELFF; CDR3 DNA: TGTGCCAGCAGCTTGGTAGGGGGCAGGGCAAGCACCGGGGAGCTGTTTTTT
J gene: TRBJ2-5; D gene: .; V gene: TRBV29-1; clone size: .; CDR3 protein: CSGGEPGETQYF; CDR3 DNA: TGCAGCGGGGGGGAGCCCGGGGAGACCCAGTACTTC
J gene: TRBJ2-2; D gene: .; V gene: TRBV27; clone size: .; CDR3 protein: CASGRSGTNTGELFF; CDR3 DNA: TGTGCCAGCGGACGCTCGGGGACAAACACCGGGGAGCTGTTTTTT
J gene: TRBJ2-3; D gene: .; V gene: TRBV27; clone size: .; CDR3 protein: CASKAHRVTDTQYF; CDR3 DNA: TGTGCCAGCAAGGCCCACAGAGTTACAGATACGCAGTATTTT
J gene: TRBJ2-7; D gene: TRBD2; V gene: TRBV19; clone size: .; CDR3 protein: CASSSGGPYEQYF; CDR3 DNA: TGTGCCAGTTCAAGCGGGGGCCCCTACGAGCAGTACTTC
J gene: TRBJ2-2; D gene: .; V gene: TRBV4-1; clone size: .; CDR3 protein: CASSQAVGTNTGELFF; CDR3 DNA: TGCGCCAGCAGCCAAGCGGTCGGGACGAACACCGGGGAGCTGTTTTTT
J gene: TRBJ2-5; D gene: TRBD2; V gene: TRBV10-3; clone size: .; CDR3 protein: CAISAGGSQETQYF; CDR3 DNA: TGTGCCATCAGTGCGGGGGGGTCCCAAGAGACCCAGTACTTC
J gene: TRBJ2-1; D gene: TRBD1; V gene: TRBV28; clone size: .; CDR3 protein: CASSRDRGFLNEQFF; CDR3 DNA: TGTGCCAGCAGTCGTGACAGGGGTTTCCTTAATGAGCAGTTCTTC
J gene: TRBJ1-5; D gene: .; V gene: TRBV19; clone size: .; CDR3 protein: CASSIVGSGDQPQHF; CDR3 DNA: TGTGCCAGTAGTATAGTGGGCTCAGGGGATCAGCCCCAGCATTTT
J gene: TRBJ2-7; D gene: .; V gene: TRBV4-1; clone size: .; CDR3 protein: CASSQDRLTVDTYEQYF; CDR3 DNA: TGCGCCAGCAGCCAAGATCGTCTGACAGTGGACACCTACGAGCAGTACTTC
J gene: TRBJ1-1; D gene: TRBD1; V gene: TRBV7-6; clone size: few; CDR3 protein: CASSLTDRDTEAFF; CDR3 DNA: TGTGCCAGCAGCTTAACCGACAGGGATACTGAAGCTTTCTTT
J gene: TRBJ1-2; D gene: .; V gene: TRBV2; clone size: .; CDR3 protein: CASGGADLIKGYTF; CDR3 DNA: TGTGCCAGCGGGGGGGCGGACCTGATTAAAGGCTACACCTTC
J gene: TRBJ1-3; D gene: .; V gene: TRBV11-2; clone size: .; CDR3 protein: CASSPQGSSGNTIYF; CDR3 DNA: TGTGCCAGCAGCCCGCAGGGGAGCTCTGGAAACACCATATATTTT
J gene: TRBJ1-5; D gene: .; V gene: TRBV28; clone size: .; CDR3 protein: CASRNRALNQPQHF; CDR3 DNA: TGTGCCAGCAGGAACAGGGCTCTTAATCAGCCCCAGCATTTT
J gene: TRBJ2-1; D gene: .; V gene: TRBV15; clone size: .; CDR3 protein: CATSRQLLNEQFF; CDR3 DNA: TGTGCCACCAGCCGACAACTTCTGAATGAGCAGTTCTTC
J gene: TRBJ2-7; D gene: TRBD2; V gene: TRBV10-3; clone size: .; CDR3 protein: CAISGTSNYEQYF; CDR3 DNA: TGTGCCATCAGCGGGACTAGTAACTACGAGCAGTACTTC
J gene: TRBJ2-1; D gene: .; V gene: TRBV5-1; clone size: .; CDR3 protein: CASSLAQGGYNEQFF; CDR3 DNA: TGCGCCAGCAGCTTGGCACAGGGTGGCTACAATGAGCAGTTCTTC
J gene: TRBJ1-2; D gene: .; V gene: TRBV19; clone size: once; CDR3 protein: CASSIGGNNGYTF; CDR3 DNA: TGTGCCAGTAGTATCGGGGGGAATAATGGCTACACCTTC
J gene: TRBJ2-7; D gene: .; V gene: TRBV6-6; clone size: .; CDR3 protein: CASSYSNLGAEQYF; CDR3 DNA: TGTGCCAGCAGTTACTCTAATTTAGGGGCCGAGCAGTACTTC
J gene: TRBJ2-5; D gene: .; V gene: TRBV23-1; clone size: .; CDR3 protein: CASSQSGRETQYF; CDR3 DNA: TGCGCCAGCAGTCAATCGGGGAGAGAGACCCAGTACTTC
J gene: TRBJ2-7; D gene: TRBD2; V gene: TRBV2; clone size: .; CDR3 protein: CASETGLAGEGEQYF; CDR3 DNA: TGTGCCAGCGAAACGGGACTAGCGGGAGAAGGTGAGCAGTACTTC
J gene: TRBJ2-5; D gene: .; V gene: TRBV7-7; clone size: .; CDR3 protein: CASSRDTQETQYF; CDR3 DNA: TGTGCTAGCAGCCGGGACACCCAAGAGACCCAGTACTTC
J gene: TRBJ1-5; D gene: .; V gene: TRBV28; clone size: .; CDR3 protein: CASSLPQQPQHF; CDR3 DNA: TGTGCCAGCAGTTTACCCCAGCAGCCCCAGCATTTT